This T cell receptor beta chain is from a study of type 1 and type 2 diabetes patients. Study as a whole: Magnetic bead positive selection isolated CD4+ or CD8+ T cells from PBMCs. The whole study generated some 20,000,000 paired-end reads. The study's findings and limits: Between type 2 diabetes and control samples, V and J usage averaged around 0.97 correlation.

Trimming stripped 0 bases from V and 7 bases from J, with 10 bases between. The CDR3 runs 14 residues. Per germline, CDR1 SGHRS and CDR2 YFSETQ. PCR was run on genomic DNA. A primer set of 30 forward and 13 reverse primers amplified the CDR3. One entry per CDR3 protein, called by TCRdb with MiXCR from the multiplex PCR reads. Among 250,000 or so distinct CDR3 sequences listed, approximately 45% were seen once. Points on this clonotype: The antigen is unknown.

The receptor's source is a man aged 18 to 29 with type 2 diabetes. The chain is built from TRBV5-1 and TRBJ2-2; no reliable D call. The specimen was peripheral blood mononuclear cells (PBMCs). This CDR3 reads CASSLGALDGELFF. CDR3 nucleotides: TGCGCCAGCAGCTTGGGCGCGTTGGACGGGGAGCTGTTTTTT.